The following is a T cell receptor (beta chain) sequence with its context. These data originate in a study of shared clonotypes between healthy human individuals. Study-level information: There were three CD4 naive, three CD4 memory, two CD8 naive and one CD8 memory plates per donor.

CCR7-negative CD45RA+ TemRA cells were pooled with CD45RO+ cells for CD8 memory. Assay execution proceeded at the deep level. In the source study's methods: Junction-only sequences produced by ImmunoSEQ had no quality scores, so filtering differed. Assay used: immunoSEQ multiplex PCR; TCRdb lists only in-frame clones, some missing. V and J calls and clone size are copied from that table; D and trimming were computed from the DNA. The sample includes approximately 640,000 clones, roughly 91% of them seen just once. Germline lookup yields CDR1 MDHEN and CDR2 SYDVKM. This CDR3 contains 16 residues. The V end was cut by 3 bases, the J end by 4 bases, with 16 bases between.

The V gene is TRBV28, the J gene TRBJ1-5; D not certain. The sample consisted of memory CD8+ T cells from PBMCs. This sample's subset: CD45RO+ cells pooled with CCR7-negative TemRA cells. This receptor was obtained from a man aged 18 to 29 in good health. Some clones in this sample may be carry-over from other donors' samples. The CDR3 protein is CASSLPRTYANQPQHF. CDR3 coding DNA: TGTGCCAGCAGTTTGCCCCGGACGTACGCAAATCAGCCCCAGCATTTT.